This T cell receptor beta chain was captured in a study of shared clonotypes between healthy human individuals. Every contributor of samples was a Caucasian grown-up residing in Nashville, Tennessee. V lost 0 bases to trimming and J lost 0 bases, with 12 bases between them. The CDR3 totals 17 residues. Germline V lookup: CDR1 LGHNA, CDR2 YSLEER. Assay execution proceeded at the deep level. Methods used by the authors: ImmunoSEQ gave junction-only sequences without quality scores, so filtering differed. The repertoire was sequenced with immunoSEQ multiplex PCR; TCRdb's copy has only in-frame clones and lacks some. D and trimming come from the DNA, and the V and J calls and clone size come from that table. The data show some 480,000 clones, 70% to 80% seen once.

The chain uses TRBV4-3 and TRBJ1-5; D is possibly TRBD1 (6 bases). Sequencing used PBMCs. This TCR was recovered from a woman in her thirties or forties in good health. Some clones in this sample may be carry-over from other donors' samples. The CDR3: CASSQEPGADSNQPQHF. DNA of the CDR3: TGCGCCAGCAGCCAAGAGCCGGGGGCCGATAGCAATCAGCCCCAGCATTTT.